These 23 T cell receptor beta chains were all obtained from the same sample, sequenced in a study of post-analysis software for immune sequencing data (dated by TCRdb to the mid-2010s). Findings and caveats that apply to the study as a whole: Several TRBV segments, including TRBV5-6, TRBV5-1 and TRBV20-1, were significantly more frequent in patients than controls.

No cognate antigen is known for these TCRs. The library relied on PCR. The instrument was an Illumina HiSeq 2500. Unique molecular identifiers were incorporated into TCR beta cDNA libraries to reduce PCR and sequencing biases. TCRdb itself trimmed the public reads at Q25 with fastp, ran MiXCR and retained productive beta chains. Rows are combined by CDR3 protein, so each entry shows the most common genes and DNA. This sample holds a few hundred thousand distinct CDR3 sequences; over 35% were observed only once. The top ten constitute 12% of the sample. The sample comprised blood. These receptors originate from a girl between 5 and 17 years old with multiple sclerosis.

The chain couples TRBV20-1 to TRBJ2-3, with D possibly matching TRBD1 (5 bases). Trimming shortened V by 4 bases and J by 0 bases, and 8 bases separated the two germline ends. This CDR3 has 13 amino acids. Germline CDR1 and CDR2: DFQATT and SNEGSKA (reference sequence). The CDR3 region is CSAKQASTDTQYF. The DNA for the CDR3 is TGCAGTGCTAAACAGGCAAGCACAGATACGCAGTATTTT.

This clonotype has just a few counts. The chain employs TRBV20-1 and TRBJ2-7, with 11 bases that match TRBD2. The germline V gene encodes CDR1 DFQATT and CDR2 SNEGSKA (reference sequence). The CDR3 contains 16 residues. Unmatched junction bases numbered 5, after V lost 0 bases and J lost 1 base. The CDR3: CSARDPGTSGSYEQYF. The CDR3 nucleotides read TGCAGTGCTAGAGATCCGGGGACTAGCGGATCCTACGAGCAGTACTTC.

The rearrangement links TRBV20-1 to TRBJ1-1; the D is unclear. V gave up 8 bases and J gave up 3 bases, with 16 bases separating them. Germline V gene data show CDR1 as DFQATT and CDR2 as SNEGSKA (reference sequence). This CDR3 contains 13 residues. CDR3 sequence reads: CSPPIREDTEAFF. CDR3 DNA: TGCAGTCCGCCTATAAGGGAGGACACTGAAGCTTTCTTT.

The V call is TRBV18, the J call TRBJ2-1; D may correspond to TRBD1 or TRBD2 (6 bases each). This CDR3 has 16 residues. Germline V gene data show CDR1 as KGHSH and CDR2 as LQKENI. V was clipped by 6 bases and J by 9 bases, with 24 bases between them. CDR3 bases: TGTGCCAGCTCCCCTGTTGGGGGGCTAGATCAGGGTGAGCAGTTCTTC. Amino acids: CASSPVGGLDQGEQFF.

This clonotype was found once. The junction departs from germline at one end; a sequencing error may be responsible. The chain is built from TRBV9 and TRBJ1-1; no firm D call. The CDR3 sequence is 15 residues long. CDR1 and CDR2 from the germline V gene are SGDLS and YYNGEE. CDR3 in DNA: TGTGCCAGCGGCGTAGATGTGGGGTTGAACACTGAAGCTTTCTTT. Translating it yields CASGVDVGLNTEAFF. The complete variable domain, with remaining parts taken from reference TRBV9 and TRBJ1-1, reads DSGVTQTPKHLITATGQRVTLRCSPRSGDLSVYWYQQSLDQGLQFLIQYYNGEERAKGNILERFSAQQFPDLHSELNLSSLELGDSALYFCASGVDVGLNTEAFFGQGTRLTVV.

This chain connects TRBV5-1 to TRBJ2-3; D is possibly TRBD1 (5 bases). Trimming pared 1 base from V and 5 bases from J, leaving 11 bases between. Germline V gene data show CDR1 as SGHRS and CDR2 as YFSETQ. The CDR3 covers 14 residues. CDR3 in DNA: TGCGCCAGCAGCTTGCGGCAGGGTGAAGATACGCAGTATTTT. As protein: CASSLRQGEDTQYF. The whole variable domain, remainder taken from reference TRBV5-1 and TRBJ2-3, is KAGVTQTPRYLIKTRGQQVTLSCSPISGHRSVSWYQQTPGQGLQFLFEYFSETQRNKGNFPGRFSGRQFSNSRSEMNVSTLELGDSALYLCASSLRQGEDTQYFGPGTRLTVL.

The chain combines TRBV5-1 with TRBJ2-3, with 11 bases matching TRBD1. This CDR3 is 15 amino acids long. CDR1 and CDR2 from the germline V gene are SGHRS and YFSETQ. Trimming at V came to 4 bases and at J to 5 bases, leaving 6 bases not matched to a gene. CDR3 protein: CASSNGQGAEDTQYF. CDR3 DNA sequence: TGCGCCAGCAGCAACGGACAGGGGGCTGAAGATACGCAGTATTTT.

This clonotype showed up just once. V and J are TRBV28 and TRBJ2-1; D is possibly TRBD1 or TRBD2 (5 bases each). Trimming took off 6 bases at V and 0 bases at J, with 15 bases between the two ends. The germline V gene encodes CDR1 MDHEN and CDR2 SYDVKM. This CDR3 spans 16 amino acids. CDR3 sequence (DNA): TGTGCCAGCAGGGGAGTGGGACGGAGCTCCTACAATGAGCAGTTCTTC. Protein product: CASRGVGRSSYNEQFF.

This clonotype was seen only a few times. The chain is built from TRBV28 and TRBJ2-4; 9 nucleotides agree with TRBD1. Germline CDR1 reads MDHEN; CDR2 reads SYDVKM. The CDR3 loop spans 17 amino acids. V shed 8 bases and J 1 base; nucleotides not matched to a gene: 12. CDR3 nucleotides: TGTGCCAGCCGGGGACAGGGAAGCATACTGGCCAAAAACATTCAGTACTTC. Protein: CASRGQGSILAKNIQYF.

The V call is TRBV25-1, the J call TRBJ2-7; D not resolved. Trimming cost V 0 bases and J 7 bases, with 25 bases left between them. In germline, CDR1 is MGHDK, CDR2 SYGVNS. The CDR3 extends over 18 amino acids. The CDR3 region has the DNA TGTGCCAGCAGTGAATATATTCTTCCGGCAGGCCCTAATTATGAGCAGTACTTC. This codes for CASSEYILPAGPNYEQYF.

The chain has TRBV4-2 and TRBJ2-1; maybe TRBD1 (5 bases). The CDR3 runs 14 residues. V lost 1 base and J lost 8, with 12 bases in between. Per germline, CDR1 LGHNA and CDR2 YNFKEQ. In DNA form, the CDR3 reads TGTGCCAGCAGCCAAGTCTTAGGGGCGGATGAGCAGTTCTTC. Translating gives CASSQVLGADEQFF.

This sequence joins TRBV4-1 and TRBJ2-1; 8 bases fit TRBD1. The CDR3 extends over 16 amino acids. The germline V gene encodes CDR1 MGHRA and CDR2 YSYEKL. Trimming cost V 1 base and J 0 bases; bases outside gene matches: 2. CDR3 amino acids: CASSQGDRSSYNEQFF. As DNA, the CDR3 is TGCGCCAGCAGCCAAGGGGACAGGAGCTCCTACAATGAGCAGTTCTTC.

This clonotype was counted at least ten times. The V call is TRBV29-1, the J call TRBJ2-5; 9 positions match TRBD2. The CDR3 is 14 amino acids. The V and J ends lost 4 bases and 2 bases, in that order; junction bases with no gene match: 5. Germline V gene data show CDR1 as SQVTM and CDR2 as ANQGSEA. Here the CDR3 DNA reads TGCAGCGTTGTCGGGCGGGAGGGTCAAGAGACCCAGTACTTC. This sequence encodes CSVVGREGQETQYF.

This clonotype came up a few times. V and J are TRBV5-1 and TRBJ2-7; tentatively, D is TRBD1 or TRBD2 (5 bases each). V shed 6 bases and J shed 2 bases, with 12 bases lying between them. The CDR3 spans 13 residues. Germline V gene data show CDR1 as SGHRS and CDR2 as YFSETQ. CDR3 nucleotide sequence: TGCGCCAGCACCTGGGACCCAACCTACGAGCAGTACTTC. Protein product: CASTWDPTYEQYF.

The gene calls are TRBV27 and TRBJ2-7, with D perhaps TRBD2 (6 bases). From germline, CDR1 is MNHEY and CDR2 SMNVEV (reference sequence). V gave up 8 bases and J gave up 3 bases, with 14 bases separating them. The CDR3 loop spans 13 amino acids. The CDR3 here is CASASGGYYEQYF. The CDR3 DNA sequence: TGTGCCAGCGCAAGCGGAGGGTACTACGAGCAGTACTTC.

The chain carries TRBV6-6 and TRBJ2-1; no clear D. Trimming pared 2 bases from V and 0 bases from J, leaving 8 bases between. The germline V gene encodes CDR1 MNHNY and CDR2 SVGAGI (reference sequence). The CDR3 loop spans 15 amino acids. The CDR3 DNA reads as TGTGCCAGCAGTTACGGCCTTAGCTCCTACAATGAGCAGTTCTTC. Translation: CASSYGLSSYNEQFF.

The CDR3 sequence: CASSSDEGAEAFF. CDR3 DNA sequence: TGTGCCAGCAGTTCCGACGAGGGAGCTGAAGCTTTCTTT. The chain recombines TRBV27 with TRBJ1-1; D remains ambiguous. Trimming removed 4 bases from V and 6 bases from J, with 12 bases in between. Germline CDR1 and CDR2: MNHEY and SMNVEV (reference sequence). This CDR3 comprises 13 residues.

Comment on this clonotype: A junction boundary mismatches the germline segment, possibly from a read error. The rearrangement links TRBV29-1 to TRBJ1-1; D may be TRBD1 (6 bases). Germline V CDR1 and CDR2: SQVTM, ANQGSEA. The CDR3 is 13 amino acids. CDR3 DNA: TGCGGCGTTGCAACGACAGGGAACACTGAAGCTTTCTTT. Translated, it gives CGVATTGNTEAFF.

CDR3 coding DNA: TGCGCCAGCAGCTCACTAGCGGACTCCTACAATGAGCAGTTCTTC. Protein: CASSSLADSYNEQFF. V gene TRBV5-1 combines with J gene TRBJ2-1, with TRBD2 matching 8 bases. CDR1 is SGHRS, CDR2 YFSETQ, per germline. J was trimmed by 0 bases and V by 3 bases; bases with no gene match: 2. This CDR3 region has 15 residues.

CDR3 residues: CATSTRTGVTNNEQFF. Written as DNA, the CDR3 is TGTGCCACCAGCACCCGGACAGGCGTGACAAACAATGAGCAGTTCTTC. V and J are TRBV15 and TRBJ2-1; 7 positions match TRBD1. Looked up from germline, CDR1 is LNHNV and CDR2 is YYDKDF (reference sequence). The CDR3 sequence is 16 residues long. V lost 4 bases to trimming and J lost 5 bases; unmatched junction nucleotides: 11.

This chain's CDR3 is CASSLTQGDEQYF. The DNA of the CDR3 is TGCGCCAGCAGCTTGACACAGGGCGACGAGCAGTACTTC. The chain joins TRBV5-1 to TRBJ2-7; possible D gene TRBD1, 6 bases. Germline values: CDR1 SGHRS, CDR2 YFSETQ. The CDR3 has 13 residues. V was pared by 1 base and J by 5 bases, with 10 bases between.

This clonotype has just a few counts. The chain recombines TRBV4-1 with TRBJ2-3; 8 positions agree with TRBD1. V shed 1 base, J shed 0 bases, and the junction held 9 bases outside the gene matches. Germline assignment: CDR1 MGHRA and CDR2 YSYEKL. This CDR3 contains 18 residues. The CDR3 sequence: CASSQVRGRSISTDTQYF. Here the CDR3 DNA reads TGCGCCAGCAGCCAAGTCAGGGGGCGATCGATTAGCACAGATACGCAGTATTTT.

This sequence joins TRBV6-5 and TRBJ2-1, with 7 bases lining up with TRBD2. Losses at the gene ends were 1 base for V and 0 bases for J; bases not matched to a gene: 6. This CDR3 comprises 17 residues. Germline V gives CDR1 MNHEY, CDR2 SVGAGI. In DNA, the CDR3 is TGTGCCAGCAGTTACTGCCCGTGGGAGGGCTCCTACAATGAGCAGTTCTTC. It codes for CASSYCPWEGSYNEQFF.